The clone carrying this T cell receptor (beta chain) has a handful of counts. The target antigen is unknown. CDR1 and CDR2 (germline): MDHEN, SYDVKM. The CDR3 length is 11 residues. Isolated RNA was reverse transcribed in full, so expressed TCRB transcripts were sequenced. Sequencing was performed with immunoSEQ multiplex PCR; in TCRdb, only in-frame clones are kept and a portion is missing. The table has around 180,000 clones, 7.5% to 8.5% seen once. This sample is drawn from a study of beta chain features in type 1 diabetes. Study-wide results and caveats: Within each of all four CD4+ subsets, Type 1 diabetes patients had TCRB CDR3s that were moderately but significantly shorter.

This receptor was obtained from a man between 18 and 35 years old with type 1 diabetes. This chain uses TRBV28 with TRBJ2-7; D might be TRBD1 (5 bases). Sequencing was done on a sample of central memory CD4+ T cells from blood. The CDR3 DNA reads as TGTGCTGTCAGGGATTCCTACGAGCAGTACTTC. Translation: CAVRDSYEQYF.